This entry features one TCR beta chain sequence. The antigen remains undetermined. Germline CDR1 and CDR2: SEHNR and FQNEAQ (reference sequence). The CDR3 is made up of 15 amino acids. Trimming removed 1 base at V and 2 bases at J, with 11 bases between. This sample was included in a study of blood T cells in healthy people across ages. Points from the study as a whole: As age increased, TCR beta diversity per million T cells fell in a roughly linear fashion. CMV status of donors was unknown, possibly confounding expanded clonotype changes.

Combining a sample-barcoded 5' primer with a J-beta primer mix, a second PCR ran for 7 to 11 cycles. TCRdb processed the 5' RACE reads anew with MiXCR; each CDR3 protein has one entry. The sample has about 1.4 million distinct CDR3 sequences; approximately 63% are singletons. Individuals who donated were healthy Caucasians from Russia aged about 6 to 100. This clonotype was obtained from a young man in good health. Sequenced: blood. The chain uses TRBV7-9 and TRBJ2-5; D unclear. CDR3 in DNA: TGTGCCAGCAGCTTAGTTACCAGCGAACAAGAGACCCAGTACTTC. Translating it yields CASSLVTSEQETQYF.